This T cell receptor beta chain comes out of a study of T-cell memory formation after mild COVID-19 (dated by TCRdb to about 2021). Regarding the research as a whole: TCR sequence clusters from the two donors were largely donor specific. In two donors, T-cell clones that expanded and contracted after mild COVID-19 were tracked by sequencing TCRalpha and TCRbeta repertoires over time. Two young, previously healthy adult volunteers, one female and one male, were included in the cohort.

Overall results and qualifications from the work: Whether the second-wave clones peaking on day 37 were SARS-CoV-2 specific was not confirmed. Contracting CD4+ clones appeared mostly in the CM and EM memory subsets, whereas CD8+ clones were enriched in EMRA. Balanced CD4/CD8 phenotypes were observed for clones contracting from day 15 to 85, whereas a bias towards CD4+ was observed for a second wave of clones expanding from day 15 to 37. The detection of some responding clones in pre-infection memory suggests that pre-existing cross-reactive memory T cells joined the SARS-CoV-2 response. Only a couple of mild cases were covered by the study, and larger cohorts that include severe cases with pre-infection samples were considered necessary.

This clonotype has ten or more counts. The antigen this receptor binds is unknown. No much larger clonotype is one base removed from it; base qualities were not supplied. TCRdb names Illumina NovaSeq 6000 as the instrument used. Using 5'RACE with constant-segment primers, TCRalpha and TCRbeta cDNA libraries were constructed, with sample barcodes and unique molecular identifiers added in the process. Trizol reagent was used to extract RNA from every sample. Library amplification was performed in two PCR steps, and a second sample barcode and Illumina TruSeq adapters were introduced in the second step. Sequencing of libraries was performed on an Illumina NovaSeq with 2 x 150 bp paired-end reads. The authors' analysis ran thus. With migec v1.2.7, reads were demultiplexed and then collapsed into UMI-guided consensus sequences. Using mixcr v2.1.11, UMI consensuses were aligned to TRA and TRB V and J templates and then assembled into clonotypes. Clonotypes were classified as expanded or contracted when called significant by both edgeR and NoisET, with noise models trained on biological replicates. For edgeR calls, a false discovery rate-adjusted p below 0.01 and a log2 fold-change threshold of 1 were applied. As an exploratory analysis of dynamics, max-normalized trajectories of the 1000 most abundant clonotypes were examined by PCA with hierarchical clustering. Separately sequenced CD4+ and CD8+ repertoires were used to assign the CD4 or CD8 phenotype of responding clones. TCRdb reprocessing: public reads trimmed at Q25 with fastp, clones called with MiXCR, in-frame beta chains kept. Each CDR3 protein gets just one entry, which takes the most common genes and DNA from the rows behind it. The V and J calls reflect TCRdb's pipeline rather than the authors' work. The sample profile shows approximately 30,000 distinct CDR3 sequences; roughly 15% of them were found once. About 1.4% of the sample goes to the ten largest clones.

From the cysteine up to the phenylalanine, the CDR3 has a length of 15 residues. The read is trimmed to its CDR3 DNA, 45 bases read in frame from base 1. The germline V end is reduced by 5 bases and the J end by 5 bases; junction bases left unmatched: 10. CDR1 and CDR2 are drawn from the germline V gene (reference sequence): SGHNT, YYREEE. Ficoll-Paque density gradient centrifugation was used to isolate PBMCs. The chain is made from TRBV5-4 and TRBJ2-7; 10 bases in the middle match TRBD1. The source material was PBMCs or a T cell subset sorted from them (not recorded which). This TCR came from an adult who had mild COVID-19 (a few samples of this study predate the infection). The sample titles of this study are shuffled in the database, so cell type and time point are left out. The DNA sequence is TGTGCCAGCAGTTCAGACCGGGACAGGGGCCACGAGCAGTACTTC. Translated, it gives CASSSDRDRGHEQYF.